These 10 T cell receptor beta chains were sequenced from one sample in a study of identical twins. TCRdb redid the calling of the 5' RACE reads with MiXCR, one entry per CDR3 protein. The sample gives more than 400,000 distinct CDR3 sequences, roughly 15% of which show up once; 0.44% is in the top ten. These data are also associated with another study on yellow fever vaccine responses in identical twins.

The sequenced material came from CD4+ T cells sorted from blood. The receptors stem from a woman younger than 35 in good health.

The rearrangement links TRBV6-2 or TRBV6-3 to TRBJ2-3; 12 bases fit TRBD2. CDR1 is MNHEY and CDR2 is SVGEGT in the germline V gene. Losses at the gene ends were 7 bases for V and 5 bases for J; bases not matched to a gene: 7. The CDR3 spans 15 residues. Here the CDR3 DNA reads TGTGCCAGCACCCGGACTAGCGGGACGGTAGATACGCAGTATTTT. Its translation is CASTRTSGTVDTQYF.

This clonotype was counted a few times. The chain uses TRBV20-1 and TRBJ1-1; 8 nucleotides align to TRBD1. CDR3 length equals 14 residues. Germline-derived CDR1 and CDR2 are DFQATT and SNEGSKA (reference sequence). The V segment lost 6 bases and the J segment 2 bases; nucleotides outside the gene matches: 8. For the CDR3, the DNA is TGCAGTGCCCTGGACAGGGTAACAAACACTGAAGCTTTCTTT. Residues: CSALDRVTNTEAFF.

In this sample, this clonotype turned up a few times. V is TRBV3-1 and J is TRBJ2-3; possible D gene TRBD2, 5 bases. Deletions cut 4 bases from V and 9 bases from J, with 14 bases between. The CDR3 is 13 amino acids. Per the germline V gene, CDR1 is LGHDT and CDR2 is YNNKEL (reference sequence). CDR3: CASSPEGVRTQYF. CDR3 nucleotides: TGTGCCAGCAGCCCCGAGGGCGTAAGGACGCAGTATTTT.

This chain connects TRBV20-1 to TRBJ2-1; a possible D gene is TRBD1 (6 bases). Germline CDR1 reads DFQATT; CDR2 reads SNEGSKA (reference sequence). The CDR3 has 13 amino acids. V gave up 4 bases and J gave up 10 bases, with 17 bases separating them. The CDR3 spells CSANQGKLGEQFF. The CDR3 nucleotides are TGCAGTGCTAATCAGGGGAAACTTGGAGAGCAGTTCTTC.

There are a few counts of this clonotype. This chain uses TRBV12-3 or TRBV12-4 with TRBJ2-5; D is unclear. V lost 5 bases and J lost 5, with 18 bases in between. This CDR3 is built from 15 residues. The CDR3 spells CASSPRAPERETQYF. In nucleotides, the CDR3 is TGTGCCAGCAGTCCTCGGGCCCCCGAGAGGGAGACCCAGTACTTC.

The CDR3 region has the DNA TGCGCCAGCAGCTTGCAGGGGGACTCTGAAGCTTTCTTT. Translating it yields CASSLQGDSEAFF. This chain uses TRBV5-1 with TRBJ1-1; 7 nucleotides match TRBD1. The CDR3 extends over 13 amino acids. Germline trimming cut 1 base from V and 6 bases from J; bases unmatched to any gene: 3. Germline CDR1 and CDR2: SGHRS and YFSETQ.

This clonotype came up a few times. V usage is TRBV5-1 and J usage is TRBJ2-1, with 9 bases identical to TRBD1. The CDR3 runs 15 residues. Germline CDR1 reads SGHRS; CDR2 reads YFSETQ. J lost 8 bases, V lost 3 bases, and 9 bases had no gene match. The CDR3 spells CASSWGTGIGDEQFF. For the CDR3, the DNA is TGCGCCAGCAGCTGGGGGACAGGGATTGGGGATGAGCAGTTCTTC.

The genes are TRBV6-1 and TRBJ2-1; a possible D gene is TRBD2 (6 bases). The CDR3 totals 14 residues. V lost 7 bases and J lost 10, with 20 bases in between. Germline V gene data show CDR1 as MNHNS and CDR2 as SASEGT. Written as DNA, the CDR3 is TGTGCCAGCAAAACGGAGGGTATACGCGGGGAGCAGTTCTTC. The encoded protein is CASKTEGIRGEQFF.

This chain links TRBV3-1 with TRBJ2-3; D is perhaps TRBD1 (6 bases). Germline V lookup: CDR1 LGHDT, CDR2 YNNKEL (reference sequence). This CDR3 contains 14 residues. The V gene lost 1 base and the J gene lost 4 bases, with 9 bases spanning the gap. CDR3 nucleotide sequence: TGTGCCAGCAGCCAAGGAGGGGGATCAGATACGCAGTATTTT. Its protein product is CASSQGGGSDTQYF.

The sample holds many counts of this clonotype. The chain uses TRBV5-1 and TRBJ2-3; no clear D. This CDR3 is 12 amino acids long. CDR1 SGHRS and CDR2 YFSETQ come from the germline V gene. The V gene lost 5 bases and the J gene lost 6 bases, with 10 bases spanning the gap. This CDR3 reads CASSLSGDTQYF. Written as DNA, the CDR3 is TGCGCCAGCAGTCTCAGTGGGGATACGCAGTATTTT.